Reported below is one T cell receptor beta chain. Its target is not known. These data belong to a study of chemoradiotherapy in HPV16-positive cancers. Study outcomes and limitations: Functional assays defining HPV-specific T cells used only a couple of HPV16-positive patients.

CDR3 length equals 13 residues. Per germline, CDR1 SQVTM and CDR2 ANQGSEA. V lost 7 bases, J lost 10 bases, and 22 bases lay in between. Here immunoSEQ multiplex PCR was the method, and the copy in TCRdb shows in-frame clones only, minus some. This table holds around 11,000 clones, approximately 70% found once. The V gene is TRBV29-1, the J gene TRBJ1-2; D might be TRBD1 (6 bases). The clonotype comes from a human donor with HPV-associated anogenital cancer. The material was obtained from a patient who underwent chemoradiotherapy. CDR3 sequence (DNA): TGCAGCGCCCGACTGGACAGTGGTATGGACTACACCTTC. This sequence encodes CSARLDSGMDYTF.